This entry lists 9 T cell receptor beta chains sequenced from one sample in a study of cytomegalovirus exposure and HLA in healthy donors. The PCR used 60 Vbeta and 13 Jbeta primers. Clones were sequenced by immunoSEQ multiplex PCR, and TCRdb holds only the in-frame ones, with some missing. The table lists about 160,000 clones, approximately 86% of them singletons, with approximately 2% in the top ten. Sequenced material: PBMCs. These receptors were taken from a woman between 18 and 30 years old in good health and CMV-seronegative.

The chain couples TRBV10-3 to TRBJ1-2; D is undetermined. This CDR3 is built from 17 residues. The V end was cut by 2 bases, the J end by 0 bases, with 16 bases between. Germline V gives CDR1 ENHRY, CDR2 SYGVKD. CDR3 in amino acids: CAISELRRENANYGYTF. The DNA of the CDR3 is TGTGCCATCAGTGAGCTAAGGAGGGAAAACGCTAACTATGGCTACACCTTC.

The chain couples TRBV5-1 to TRBJ2-3; 10 bases line up with TRBD1. This CDR3 contains 18 residues. CDR1 and CDR2 (germline): SGHRS, YFSETQ. With V trimmed by 4 bases and J by 8 bases, 19 bases remained unmatched. Written as DNA, the CDR3 is TGCGCCAGCAGCACTGGGACAGGGGCCCCTACTTTTGGAGGTACGCAGTATTTT. Translation: CASSTGTGAPTFGGTQYF.

A few counts support this clone. This chain joins TRBV5-1 and TRBJ2-3; no clear D. This CDR3 is built from 13 residues. V lost 4 bases to trimming and J lost 2 bases, with 8 bases between them. From germline, CDR1 is SGHRS and CDR2 YFSETQ. The CDR3, as DNA: TGCGCCAGCAGCATAGCTTCCACAGATACGCAGTATTTT. Amino acid sequence: CASSIASTDTQYF.

The genes are TRBV18 and TRBJ1-4, with D possibly being TRBD1 (5 bases). Germline CDR1 KGHSH, CDR2 LQKENI. The CDR3 consists of 14 residues. V shed 2 bases and J shed 6 bases, with 10 bases lying between them. CDR3 amino acids: CASSPSRVDEKLFF. For the CDR3, the DNA is TGTGCCAGCTCACCAAGCAGGGTCGATGAAAAACTGTTTTTT. The full variable domain, rest sourced from reference TRBV18 and TRBJ1-4, is NAGVMQNPRHLVRRRGQEARLRCSPMKGHSHVYWYRQLPEEGLKFMVYLQKENIIDESGMPKERFSAEFPKEGPSILRIQQVVRGDSAAYFCASSPSRVDEKLFFGSGTQLSVL.

The genes are TRBV6-5 and TRBJ2-5; 9 nucleotides align to TRBD1. The CDR3 has 15 amino acids. In germline, CDR1 is MNHEY, CDR2 SVGAGI. V was pared by 6 bases and J by 0 bases, with 5 bases of the junction left unmatched. The CDR3 bases are TGTGCCAGCAGCGCCGGGACAGGGTACCAAGAGACCCAGTACTTC. This sequence encodes CASSAGTGYQETQYF.

This clone was recorded once. The J gene is TRBJ1-1, the V gene TRBV6-5; D is unresolved. The germline CDR1 and CDR2 sequences are MNHEY and SVGAGI. This CDR3 has 13 residues. Trimming pared 0 bases from V and 4 bases from J, leaving 6 bases between. CDR3 loop: CASSYSQTTEAFF. The CDR3 DNA sequence: TGTGCCAGCAGTTACTCACAGACCACTGAAGCTTTCTTT.

This rearrangement joins TRBV11-2 to TRBJ2-7, with D perhaps matching TRBD2 (7 bases). Looked up from germline, CDR1 is SGHAT and CDR2 is FQNNGV. V gave up 4 bases and J gave up 4 bases, with 20 bases separating them. This CDR3 is 16 amino acids long. The CDR3 DNA reads as TGTGCCAGCAGCTCCGTACGGGGGGCCAAGTTTTACGAGCAGTACTTC. Translation: CASSSVRGAKFYEQYF.

The chain uses TRBV5-6 and TRBJ1-6; D unresolved. The germline gives CDR1 SGHDT, CDR2 YYEEEE. CDR3 length equals 16 residues. Trimming removed 4 bases at V and 5 bases at J, with 16 bases between. CDR3 nucleotide sequence: TGTGCCAGCAGCAGCGTACCCATTCAACATAATTCACCCCTCCACTTT. This encodes CASSSVPIQHNSPLHF.

The chain employs TRBV18 and TRBJ2-7; 10 positions agree with TRBD1. V was pared by 6 bases and J by 5 bases, with 4 bases of the junction left unmatched. Germline V lookup: CDR1 KGHSH, CDR2 LQKENI. The CDR3 is 13 amino acids. CDR3 nucleotides: TGTGCCAGCTCGGCCGGGACAGGGGACGAGCAGTACTTC. It yields the protein CASSAGTGDEQYF.